Following are 17 T cell receptor beta chains from one sample sequenced in a study of a mutant IDH1 vaccine in newly diagnosed glioma. Their target antigens are unknown. The time point here: week 47, end of study. Vaccine doses each comprised 300 ug of mutant IDH1 20-mer peptide, with topical imiquimod. Only in-frame clones appear in the TCRdb table, and some are missing; sequencing was by immunoSEQ multiplex PCR. The repertoire has some 38,000 clones, roughly 82% of them found once; the top ten carry about 9%. The sample here was PBMCs, taken from a glioma patient whose treatment included an IDH1 peptide vaccine. These receptors came from a man aged 35-49 years with glioma.

This clone counts as medium-sized. This chain uses TRBV11-2 with TRBJ2-7; no definite D call. Germline V gene lookup returns CDR1 SGHAT and CDR2 FQNNGV. V lost 2 bases and J 7 bases, leaving 9 bases between the germline ends. The CDR3 spans 12 residues. The CDR3 here is CASSLLRGEQYV. The CDR3 nucleotides are TGTGCCAGCAGCTTACTCAGAGGAGAGCAGTACGTC.

This chain links TRBV6-5 with TRBJ1-6; maybe TRBD1 (6 bases). The CDR3 spans 15 residues. Trimming left V 7 bases short and J 10 bases short, with 20 bases between. CDR1 MNHEY and CDR2 SVGAGI come from the germline V gene. The CDR3 DNA reads TGTGCCAGCACCTACAGGGCCGCGGGGGGCTCACCCCTCCACTTT. Translating gives CASTYRAAGGSPLHF.

This rearrangement joins TRBV5-8 to TRBJ2-7; 13 nucleotides line up with TRBD2. V lost 5 bases and J lost 5; bases outside the gene matches: 7. Germline V gives CDR1 SGHTS, CDR2 YDEGEE. This CDR3 has 15 residues. The CDR3 reads CASRGGLAGENEQYV. The DNA for the CDR3 is TGTGCCAGCAGGGGCGGACTAGCGGGAGAAAACGAGCAGTACGTC.

Regarding this clone: The same CDR3 can be traced to other DNA sequences in this sample. The CDR3 nucleotides read TGCGCCAGCAGCTTACGAGAGACCCAGTACTTC. Translated, it gives CASSLRETQYF. The rearrangement joins TRBV5-1 to TRBJ2-5; D is uncertain. V lost 2 bases to trimming and J lost 4 bases, with 3 bases between them. This CDR3 is 11 amino acids long. The germline V gene encodes CDR1 SGHRS and CDR2 YFSETQ.

This clone appeared once. The chain employs TRBV5-1 and TRBJ2-2; D unresolved. Germline loops: CDR1 SGHRS, CDR2 YFSETQ. The CDR3 covers 13 residues. V shed 3 bases and J shed 2 bases, with 5 bases lying between them. CDR3 sequence (DNA): TGCGCCAGCAGCTCTGATAACACCGGGGAGCTGTTTTTT. This translates into CASSSDNTGELFF.

This clone has only one observation. The genes are TRBV19 and TRBJ2-7; TRBD2 is a possible D gene (5 bases). Germline V gene data show CDR1 as LNHDA and CDR2 as SQIVND (reference sequence). Between the trimmed V and J ends, which lost 6 bases and 1 base, there was a span of 10 bases. This CDR3 has 13 amino acids. The CDR3 region is CASSLTGSYEQYF. For the CDR3, the DNA is TGTGCCAGTAGCCTTACGGGGTCCTACGAGCAGTACTTC. Looking up the rest from reference TRBV19 and TRBJ2-7 gives the full variable domain: DGGITQSPKYLFRKEGQNVTLSCEQNLNHDAMYWYRQDPGQGLRLIYYSQIVNDFQKGDIAEGYSVSREKKESFPLTVTSAQKNPTAFYLCASSLTGSYEQYFGPGTRLTVT.

This chain joins TRBV2 and TRBJ2-2; D not certain. The CDR3 contains 13 residues. CDR1 SNHLY and CDR2 FYNNEI come from the germline V gene. Trimming removed 7 bases at V and 5 bases at J, with 11 bases between. CDR3 loop: CASKLLVTGELFF. The CDR3, as DNA: TGTGCCAGCAAACTCCTAGTAACCGGGGAGCTGTTTTTT.

In its sample, this clone is large. This chain uses TRBV9 with TRBJ2-7; D uncertain. Germline CDR1 SGDLS, CDR2 YYNGEE. Trimming took off 0 bases at V and 3 bases at J, with 10 bases between the two ends. The CDR3 is 14 amino acids. The DNA for the CDR3 is TGTGCCAGCAGCGTAGCTGGGGATAACTACGAGCAGTACTTC. Translating gives CASSVAGDNYEQYF.

The chain joins TRBV7-6 to TRBJ2-3, with D possibly being TRBD2 (6 bases). CDR1 is SGHVS, CDR2 FNYEAQ, per germline. Trimming stripped 8 bases from V and 3 bases from J, with 21 bases between. The CDR3 is 16 residues long. The CDR3 is CASAPPLGTSTDTQYF. The CDR3 DNA reads as TGTGCCAGCGCGCCGCCCCTAGGGACTTCTACAGATACGCAGTATTTT.

The chain couples TRBV6-5 to TRBJ2-7, with D perhaps being TRBD1 or TRBD2 (5 bases each). Germline V lookup: CDR1 MNHEY, CDR2 SVGAGI. Trimming took 5 bases from V and 3 from J, leaving 11 bases between them. The CDR3 has 13 amino acids. This chain's CDR3 is CASSRGRDYEQYV. The DNA of the CDR3 is TGTGCCAGCAGTCGGGGCCGAGACTACGAGCAGTACGTC.

The chain combines TRBV19 with TRBJ2-7; 7 bases fit TRBD2. Germline loops: CDR1 LNHDA, CDR2 SQIVND (reference sequence). Trimming at V came to 10 bases and at J to 4 bases, leaving 16 bases not matched to a gene. The CDR3 consists of 15 residues. The CDR3 is CATRPSGAVGYEQYF. CDR3 nucleotides: TGTGCCACTAGGCCTAGCGGCGCAGTCGGGTACGAGCAGTACTTC. The whole variable domain, remainder taken from reference TRBV19 and TRBJ2-7, is DGGITQSPKYLFRKEGQNVTLSCEQNLNHDAMYWYRQDPGQGLRLIYYSQIVNDFQKGDIAEGYSVSREKKESFPLTVTSAQKNPTAFYLCATRPSGAVGYEQYFGPGTRLTVT.

The genes are TRBV6-5 and TRBJ1-2; 8 bases map to TRBD1. With V trimmed by 6 bases and J by 6 bases, 3 bases remained unmatched. CDR1 and CDR2 (germline): MNHEY, SVGAGI. This CDR3 has 12 residues. CDR3 DNA sequence: TGTGCCAGCAGCGACAGGGGTGATGGCTACACCTTC. Residues: CASSDRGDGYTF.

This clone was recorded only once. The chain combines TRBV5-4 with TRBJ2-5, with D possibly TRBD2 on 5 matching bases. TRBJ2-7 matches the DNA end more closely, so the J call is doubtful. The CDR3 length is 13 residues. In germline, CDR1 is SGHNT, CDR2 YYREEE (reference sequence). The CDR3 nucleotides read TGTGCCAGCAGCTTGGAAGAGGGCTACGAGCAGTACTTC. It encodes CASSLEEGYEQYF.

In this sample, this clone turned up a few times. The chain couples TRBV9 to TRBJ1-1, with D tentatively TRBD1 (5 bases). Germline CDR1 SGDLS, CDR2 YYNGEE. V lost 0 bases to trimming and J lost 7 bases, with 10 bases between them. This CDR3 contains 13 residues. This CDR3 reads CASSVGSRGEAFF. As DNA, the CDR3 is TGTGCCAGCAGCGTAGGAAGTAGGGGTGAAGCTTTCTTT.

This chain links TRBV11-2 with TRBJ2-1; 12 positions match TRBD2. Germline CDR1 and CDR2: SGHAT and FQNNGV. The CDR3 contains 17 residues. The junction had 11 bases not matched to a gene; V was cut back by 5 bases and J by 6 bases. This CDR3 is CASSPASGLAGANEQFF. The CDR3 nucleotides read TGTGCCAGCAGCCCTGCCTCGGGACTAGCGGGTGCCAATGAGCAGTTCTTC.

The gene calls are TRBV7-2 and TRBJ1-5; 10 bases map to TRBD1. J lost 6 bases, V lost 3 bases, and 2 bases had no gene match. CDR3 size: 14 residues. CDR1 and CDR2 (germline): SGHTA, FQGNSA. The CDR3 region is CASSFGQGVQPQHF. The CDR3 coding sequence is TGTGCCAGCAGCTTTGGACAGGGGGTTCAGCCCCAGCATTTT.

V gene TRBV6-1 combines with J gene TRBJ2-7; 11 nucleotides match TRBD1. Germline-derived CDR1 and CDR2 are MNHNS and SASEGT. The CDR3 is made up of 14 amino acids. V lost 10 bases and J lost 2; bases outside the gene matches: 7. The CDR3, as DNA: TGTGCCACACGCCGGGACAGGGGGACCTACGAGCAGTACTTC. The encoded protein is CATRRDRGTYEQYF.